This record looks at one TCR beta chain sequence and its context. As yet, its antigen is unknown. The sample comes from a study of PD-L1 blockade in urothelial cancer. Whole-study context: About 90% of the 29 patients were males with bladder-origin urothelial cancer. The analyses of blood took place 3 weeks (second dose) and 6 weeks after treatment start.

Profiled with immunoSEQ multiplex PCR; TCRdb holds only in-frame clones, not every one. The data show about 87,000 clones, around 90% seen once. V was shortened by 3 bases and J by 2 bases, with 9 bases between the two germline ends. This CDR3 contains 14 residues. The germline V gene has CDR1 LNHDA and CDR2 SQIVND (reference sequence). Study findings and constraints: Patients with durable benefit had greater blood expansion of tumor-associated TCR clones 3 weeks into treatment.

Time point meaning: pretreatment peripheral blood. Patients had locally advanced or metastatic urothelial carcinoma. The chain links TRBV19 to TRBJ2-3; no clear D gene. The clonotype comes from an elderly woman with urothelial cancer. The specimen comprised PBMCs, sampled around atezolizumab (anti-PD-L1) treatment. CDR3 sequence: CASSIAGYTDTQYF. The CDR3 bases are TGTGCCAGTAGTATCGCCGGGTACACAGATACGCAGTATTTT.